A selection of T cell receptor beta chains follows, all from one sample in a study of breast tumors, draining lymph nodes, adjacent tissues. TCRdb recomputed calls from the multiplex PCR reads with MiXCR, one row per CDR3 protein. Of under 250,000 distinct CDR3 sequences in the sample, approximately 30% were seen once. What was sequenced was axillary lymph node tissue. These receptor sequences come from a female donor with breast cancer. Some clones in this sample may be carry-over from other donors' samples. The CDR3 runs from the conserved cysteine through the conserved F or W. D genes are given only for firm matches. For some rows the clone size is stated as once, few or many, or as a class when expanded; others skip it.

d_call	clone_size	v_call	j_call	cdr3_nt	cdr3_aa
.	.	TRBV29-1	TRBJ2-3	TGCAGCGTAGTAAGCCAGGCTGTGAGCACAGATACGCAGTATTTT	CSVVSQAVSTDTQYF
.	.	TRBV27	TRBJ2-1	TGTGCCAGCAGTTTATGGAGATCCGGCAATGAGCAGTTCTTC	CASSLWRSGNEQFF
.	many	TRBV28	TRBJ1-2	TGTGCCAGCACGATGGTCAGGGTGTATGGCTACACCTTC	CASTMVRVYGYTF
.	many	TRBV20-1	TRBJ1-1	TGCAGTGCTAGGGCAAGCCTTGAAGCTTTCTTT	CSARASLEAFF
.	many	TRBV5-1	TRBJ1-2	TGCGCCAGCAGCTTGGTTGGGGGACCGGATGGCTACACCTTC	CASSLVGGPDGYTF
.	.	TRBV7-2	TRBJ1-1	TGTGCCAGCAGCCGGAGGGGGGGACGCACTGAAGCTTTCTTT	CASSRRGGRTEAFF
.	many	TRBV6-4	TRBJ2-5	TGTGCCAGCAGTCACGGGCGTGGGACCCAGTACTTC	CASSHGRGTQYF
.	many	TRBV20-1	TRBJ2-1	TGCAGTGCTAGAGAGGGGGGTGAGCAGTTCTTC	CSAREGGEQFF
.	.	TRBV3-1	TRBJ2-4	TGTGCCTGCAGCCAGATTCTGGGTCGACGCAACATTCAGTACTTC	CACSQILGRRNIQYF
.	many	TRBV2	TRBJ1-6	TGTGCCAGCAGGGGAAATGCTTCACCCCTCCACTTT	CASRGNASPLHF
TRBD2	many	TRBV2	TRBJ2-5	TGTGCCAGCCGGAACGGGCGAGGGAGGGCCCGGGAGACCCAGTACTTC	CASRNGRGRARETQYF
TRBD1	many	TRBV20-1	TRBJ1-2	TGCAGTGCTAGAGGGGCAGGGGGCCTTGAAAACTATGGCTACACCTTC	CSARGAGGLENYGYTF
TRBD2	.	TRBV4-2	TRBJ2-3	TGTGCCAGCAGACTTAGCGGGAGCGTAGGAGGAGATACGCAGTATTTT	CASRLSGSVGGDTQYF
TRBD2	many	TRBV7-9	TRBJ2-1	TGTGCCAGCAGCTTATTATCGACGGGACTAGCGGGGGACAATGAGCAGTTCTTC	CASSLLSTGLAGDNEQFF
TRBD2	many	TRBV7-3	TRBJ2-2	TGTGCCAGCAGCCGACTAGCGGGAGGCTACACCGGGGAGCTGTTTTTT	CASSRLAGGYTGELFF
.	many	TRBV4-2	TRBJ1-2	TGTGCCAGCAGCCAAGATCAGAAGACCCCGGGACCTTATGGCTACACCTTC	CASSQDQKTPGPYGYTF
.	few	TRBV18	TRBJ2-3	TGTGCCAGCTCGCTCGGACGGAAATTCACAGATACGCAGTATTTT	CASSLGRKFTDTQYF
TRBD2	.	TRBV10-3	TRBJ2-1	TGTGCCCACGCGGGTGGGACTAGCGGGAGGAGGGCCTACAATGAGCAGTTCTTC	CAHAGGTSGRRAYNEQFF
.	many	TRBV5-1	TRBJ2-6	TGCGCCAGCTTTCGACAGCCCTCTGGGGCCAACGTCCTGACTTTC	CASFRQPSGANVLTF
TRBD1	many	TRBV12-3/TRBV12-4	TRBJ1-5	TGTGCCAGCAGTCCTAGACAGGGTGATCAGCCCCAGCATTTT	CASSPRQGDQPQHF
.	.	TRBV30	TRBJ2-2	TGTGCCTGCAGGAGCACCGGGGAGCTGTTTTTT	CACRSTGELFF
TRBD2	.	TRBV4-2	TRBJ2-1	TGTGCCAGCAGCCAAGGGGGGGGACTAGCGGGATCTGGGAAGTTCTTC	CASSQGGGLAGSGKFF
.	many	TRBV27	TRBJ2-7	TGTGCCAGCAGTTCGCCGGGACAAAGCAACGAGCAGTACTTC	CASSSPGQSNEQYF
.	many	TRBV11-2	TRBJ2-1	TGTGCCAGCAGCTTCGGGGGCGGGGGTTACAATGAGCAGTTCTTC	CASSFGGGGYNEQFF
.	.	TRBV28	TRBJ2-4	TGTGCCAGCAGTTTGCACAGCGGGCAAGCCAAAAACATTCAGTACTTC	CASSLHSGQAKNIQYF
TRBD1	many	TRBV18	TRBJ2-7	TGTGCCAGCTCACAACAGGGGAATATCTACGAGCAGTACTTC	CASSQQGNIYEQYF
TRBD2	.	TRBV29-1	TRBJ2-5	TGCAGCGCCAGCAGTGAGTCGGGGACTAGAGGGGAGACCCAGTACTTC	CSASSESGTRGETQYF
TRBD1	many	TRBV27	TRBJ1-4	TGTGCCAGCAGTCCGCATGGACAGGGGAAAAAACTGTTTTTT	CASSPHGQGKKLFF
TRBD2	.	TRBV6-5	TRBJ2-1	TGTGCCAGCAGTTTCCGAGCGGGAGGCAACCCTCATGAGCAGTTCTTC	CASSFRAGGNPHEQFF
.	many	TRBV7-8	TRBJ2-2	TGTGCCAGCAGCCCAACTATGGGAAGCACCGGGGAGCTGTTTTTT	CASSPTMGSTGELFF
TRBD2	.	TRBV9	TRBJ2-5	TGTGCCAGCAGCGTGGCGGGAGGGGATCGAGAGACCCCGTACTTC	CASSVAGGDRETPYF
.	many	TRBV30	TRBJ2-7	TGTGCCTGGAGTGTGGACACCGAGCAGTACTTC	CAWSVDTEQYF
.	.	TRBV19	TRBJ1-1	TGTGCCAGTAGTAGCGTCGGACATGCGAACACTGAAGCTTTCTTT	CASSSVGHANTEAFF
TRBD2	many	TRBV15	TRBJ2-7	TGTGCCACCAGCAGGGGACTAGCGGGAGAAGGGGGGGGCTACGAGCAGTACTTC	CATSRGLAGEGGGYEQYF
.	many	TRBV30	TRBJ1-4	TGTGCCTGGAGTGGACAGGTCAATGAAAAACTGTTTTTT	CAWSGQVNEKLFF
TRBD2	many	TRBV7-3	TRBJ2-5	TGTGCCAGCAGCCCGAGGACTAGCGGGAGACGAGGAGAGCCCCAGTACTTC	CASSPRTSGRRGEPQYF
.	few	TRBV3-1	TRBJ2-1	TGTGCCAGCAGCCAGGCTAAGGGACTGGGTTACAATGAGCAGTTCTTC	CASSQAKGLGYNEQFF
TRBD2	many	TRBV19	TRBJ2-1	TGTGCCAGTAGTATCCCACTAGCGGGAGGGGAATACAATGAGCAGTTCTTC	CASSIPLAGGEYNEQFF
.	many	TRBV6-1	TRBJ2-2	TGTGCCAGCAGGGGCAGGGCAGCGAACACCGGGGAGCTGTTTTTT	CASRGRAANTGELFF
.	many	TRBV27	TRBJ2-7	TGTGCCAGCAGCTATAGACAGGATCGTTACGAGCAGTACTTC	CASSYRQDRYEQYF
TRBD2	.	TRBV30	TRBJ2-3	TGTGCCTGGAGGAAGGGGGGGACTAGCGGGAGCTCAGATACGCAGTATTTT	CAWRKGGTSGSSDTQYF
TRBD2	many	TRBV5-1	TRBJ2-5	TGCGCCAGCAGCTTGCGGCGGGGGTTTCGAGAGACCCAGTACTTC	CASSLRRGFRETQYF
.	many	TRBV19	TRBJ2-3	TGTGCCAGTAGTCGGGGTAATCGGGCAGATACGCAGTATTTT	CASSRGNRADTQYF
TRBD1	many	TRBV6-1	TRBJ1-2	TGTGCCAGCTCTCAAGACAGGGGCCATAACTATGGCTACACCTTC	CASSQDRGHNYGYTF